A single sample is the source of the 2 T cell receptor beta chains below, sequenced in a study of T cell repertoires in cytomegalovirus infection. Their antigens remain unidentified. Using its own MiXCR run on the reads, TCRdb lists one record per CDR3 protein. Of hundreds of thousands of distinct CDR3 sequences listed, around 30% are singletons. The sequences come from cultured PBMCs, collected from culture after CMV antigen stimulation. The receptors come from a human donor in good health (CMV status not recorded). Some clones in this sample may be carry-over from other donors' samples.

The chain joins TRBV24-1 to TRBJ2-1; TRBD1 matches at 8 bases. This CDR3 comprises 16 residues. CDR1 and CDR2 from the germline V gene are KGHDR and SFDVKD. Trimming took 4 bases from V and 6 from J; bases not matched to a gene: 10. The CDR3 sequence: CATSDQDRGRANEQFF. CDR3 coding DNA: TGTGCCACCAGTGACCAAGACAGGGGACGGGCCAATGAGCAGTTCTTC.

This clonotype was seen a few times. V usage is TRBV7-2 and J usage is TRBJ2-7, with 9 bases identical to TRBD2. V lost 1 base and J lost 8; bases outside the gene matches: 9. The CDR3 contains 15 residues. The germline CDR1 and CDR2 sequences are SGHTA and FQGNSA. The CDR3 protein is CASSLELAGTKKQYF. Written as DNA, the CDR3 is TGTGCCAGCAGCTTAGAGCTAGCGGGGACGAAAAAGCAGTACTTC.